Detailed here is one T cell receptor (beta chain). This CDR3 region has 13 residues. Trimming at V came to 5 bases and at J to 2 bases, leaving 5 bases not matched to a gene. CDR1 SQVTM and CDR2 ANQGSEA come from the germline V gene. With random hexamers, reverse transcription was performed on 0.5 to 1 ug of RNA. MiXCR was run by TCRdb on the immunoSEQ multiplex PCR reads, yielding one entry per CDR3 protein. The sample records about 200,000 distinct CDR3 sequences, approximately 95% being singletons. The sequenced target, TCR beta, came from blood CD8+ and CD4+ T cells. The data stem from a study of CD8 T cells in Susac syndrome.

This chain joins TRBV29-1 and TRBJ2-7, with 8 bases fitting TRBD1. What was sequenced was CD4+ T cells from PBMCs. This TCR came from a human donor in good health. The CDR3 loop reads CSVFIRGPYEQYF. Here the CDR3 DNA reads TGCAGCGTTTTTATCAGGGGGCCCTACGAGCAGTACTTC.